This TCR beta chain was profiled in a study of tumor-infiltrating lymphocytes in primary liver carcinoma. TCR beta cDNA came from approximately 0.55 ug total RNA, primed with a constant-region primer. Generation of the TCR beta libraries relied on three nested multiplex PCR rounds using slightly modified ARM-PCR. The first two PCR rounds, around 10 cycles each, used TRBV1-TRBV30 forward primers and a C-beta reverse primer. TCRdb ran MiXCR on the multiplex PCR reads and lists one entry per CDR3 protein. The sample includes fewer than 400,000 distinct CDR3 sequences, 45% to 70% of them seen just once. V shed 8 bases and J shed 4 bases, with 18 bases lying between them. The CDR3 consists of 15 residues. Germline CDR1 reads SGHAT; CDR2 reads FQNNGV. In addition to blood RNA drawn from unsorted whole blood, germline DNA was extracted.

The receptor was derived from a woman between 25 and 40 years old with primary liver carcinoma and hepatitis B virus infection. The material sequenced was peripheral blood. The chain has TRBV11-2 and TRBJ2-1, with D unclear. DNA of the CDR3: TGTGCCAGCGGCTCTAGACACGTCGGATACAATGAGCAGTTCTTC. This gives the protein CASGSRHVGYNEQFF.